The 20 T cell receptor beta chains in this list originate from one sample, sequenced in a study of identical twins (dated by TCRdb to the mid-2010s). Receptor amplification or capture employed 5' RACE. Sequenced using an Illumina HiSeq 2000. The raw public reads went through TCRdb reprocessing: fastp at Q25, MiXCR clone calling, in-frame beta chains kept. Here each entry gathers all rows of one CDR3 protein and keeps the most common genes and DNA. For this sample the table gives 300,000 to 400,000 distinct CDR3 sequences, of which approximately 8.7% were detected only once. About 8.1% of the sample is taken by the ten largest. The sequenced sample consisted of naive T cells sorted from blood. The cell subset or site label on this specimen signifies: cells isolated with a human naive T-cell isolation kit. These receptors came from a woman aged 45-65 years in good health.

At least ten counts were recorded for this clonotype. This chain links TRBV5-6 with TRBJ2-3, with D possibly matching TRBD2 (6 bases). Germline V gives CDR1 SGHDT, CDR2 YYEEEE. The V and J ends lost 3 bases and 4 bases respectively, with 9 bases between them. This CDR3 spans 13 amino acids. CDR3 loop: CASSSDYADTQYF. CDR3 nucleotides: TGTGCCAGCAGCTCGGACTATGCAGATACGCAGTATTTT.

At least ten counts were recorded for this clonotype. V and J are TRBV20-1 and TRBJ2-1; 11 bases fit TRBD2. Trimming cost V 0 bases and J 5 bases; bases outside gene matches: 3. This CDR3 has 15 residues. CDR1 and CDR2 (germline): DFQATT, SNEGSKA (reference sequence). The CDR3, as DNA: TGCAGTGCTAGAGATACTAGCGGGGGAAACAATGAGCAGTTCTTC. It translates to CSARDTSGGNNEQFF.

This clonotype has just a few counts. This sequence joins TRBV7-6 and TRBJ1-3; no definite D call. V lost 5 bases and J 0 bases, leaving 11 bases between the germline ends. This CDR3 contains 15 residues. The germline V gene encodes CDR1 SGHVS and CDR2 FNYEAQ. DNA of the CDR3: TGTGCCAGCAGCCCAGACACTAGCTCTGGAAACACCATATATTTT. Translating gives CASSPDTSSGNTIYF.

This clonotype appeared many times. For the CDR3, the DNA is TGTGCCAGCAGCGCACGGGGCAACAATGAAAAACTGTTTTTT. This translates into CASSARGNNEKLFF. The J gene is TRBJ1-4, the V gene TRBV14; maybe TRBD1 (5 bases). The V and J ends lost 5 bases and 5 bases respectively, with 12 bases between them. CDR1 and CDR2 from the germline V gene are SGHDN and FVKESK. This CDR3 has 14 amino acids.

The table lists this clonotype with a few counts. The rearrangement joins TRBV5-1 to TRBJ2-1; TRBD2 aligns across 9 bases. This CDR3 comprises 16 residues. V lost 4 bases to trimming and J lost 5 bases; unmatched junction nucleotides: 10. CDR1 SGHRS and CDR2 YFSETQ come from the germline V gene. The CDR3 DNA reads as TGCGCCAGCAGCGTACCCATAGCGGGAGAGGACAATGAGCAGTTCTTC. Protein: CASSVPIAGEDNEQFF.

The chain recombines TRBV15 with TRBJ2-2; D not certain. The CDR3 is made up of 14 amino acids. Per germline, CDR1 LNHNV and CDR2 YYDKDF (reference sequence). The V and J ends lost 0 bases and 7 bases respectively, with 9 bases between them. CDR3 protein: CATSRDGVGGELFF. CDR3 DNA sequence: TGTGCCACCAGCAGAGATGGTGTGGGCGGGGAGCTGTTTTTT.

The table lists this clonotype with many counts. This chain links TRBV20-1 with TRBJ2-1; 9 positions agree with TRBD1. V lost 5 bases, J lost 7 bases, and 9 bases stayed unmatched. CDR3 length: 14 amino acids. From germline, CDR1 is DFQATT and CDR2 SNEGSKA (reference sequence). CDR3 nucleotides: TGCAGTGCTGGGTATTTGGACAGGGGTAATGAGCAGTTCTTC. It yields the protein CSAGYLDRGNEQFF.

This clonotype was seen more than once but under ten times. The chain links TRBV15 to TRBJ1-1; the match to TRBD1 covers 8 bases. CDR1 is LNHNV, CDR2 YYDKDF, per germline (reference sequence). V shed 4 bases, J shed 12 bases, and the junction held 4 bases outside the gene matches. The CDR3 loop spans 11 amino acids. CDR3 protein: CATSKDRGTFF. CDR3 bases: TGTGCCACCAGCAAAGACAGGGGAACTTTCTTT.

This sequence joins TRBV24-1 and TRBJ1-2; D not resolved. The CDR3 runs 12 residues. V was trimmed by 4 bases and J by 4 bases, leaving 6 bases between them. The V gene's germline CDR1 is KGHDR and CDR2 SFDVKD. The DNA of the CDR3 is TGTGCCACCAGTGACGACCTCTATGGCTACACCTTC. This sequence encodes CATSDDLYGYTF.

This clonotype was found a few times. This sequence joins TRBV4-1 and TRBJ1-2; no clear D gene. The germline V gene has CDR1 MGHRA and CDR2 YSYEKL. V lost 2 bases and J 9 bases, leaving 7 bases between the germline ends. The CDR3 covers 11 residues. The CDR3 sequence is CASSQSWRYTF. The CDR3 region has the DNA TGCGCCAGCAGCCAAAGCTGGCGCTACACCTTC.

This clonotype occurred a few times. The chain links TRBV29-1 to TRBJ1-2; D call uncertain. CDR1 is SQVTM and CDR2 is ANQGSEA in the germline V gene. This CDR3 is 12 amino acids long. Trimming pared 5 bases from V and 5 bases from J, leaving 12 bases between. CDR3 sequence (DNA): TGCAGCGTTACTACAGCGAAGTATGGCTACACCTTC. Translated, it gives CSVTTAKYGYTF.

This chain uses TRBV29-1 with TRBJ2-7; 9 bases match TRBD1. CDR1 is SQVTM and CDR2 is ANQGSEA in the germline V gene. The CDR3 has 13 amino acids. V lost 7 bases and J lost 0; bases outside the gene matches: 4. The CDR3 loop reads CSAWTGDSYEQYF. The CDR3 DNA is TGCAGCGCCTGGACAGGGGACTCCTACGAGCAGTACTTC.

The chain links TRBV19 to TRBJ2-1; 7 nucleotides line up with TRBD2. V shed 3 bases and J 9 bases; nucleotides not matched to a gene: 8. Germline V gene lookup returns CDR1 LNHDA and CDR2 SQIVND (reference sequence). The CDR3 is 14 amino acids. CDR3 loop: CASSIGRERSEQFF. CDR3 nucleotide sequence: TGTGCCAGTAGTATTGGGCGGGAGCGGAGTGAGCAGTTCTTC.

V is TRBV20-1 and J is TRBJ2-3; 7 positions agree with TRBD2. The CDR3 covers 15 residues. The V gene end was trimmed by 1 base and the J gene end by 6 bases; junction bases not matched to a gene: 10. Germline V gives CDR1 DFQATT, CDR2 SNEGSKA (reference sequence). CDR3 amino acids: CSARAVTSRPDTQYF. CDR3 nucleotides: TGCAGTGCTAGAGCGGTGACTAGCCGTCCGGATACGCAGTATTTT.

This clonotype turned up a few times. This chain connects TRBV12-3 or TRBV12-4 to TRBJ2-1, with 8 bases identical to TRBD2. There are 15 residues in the CDR3. The junction had 12 bases not matched to a gene; V was cut back by 5 bases and J by 9 bases. The DNA of the CDR3 is TGTGCCAGCAGTCACCTCGGGAGGGCCTCGGGTGAGCAGTTCTTC. It specifies CASSHLGRASGEQFF.

This sequence joins TRBV19 and TRBJ2-1; tentatively, D is TRBD2 (5 bases). CDR3 length equals 18 residues. Deletions cut 0 bases from V and 0 bases from J, with 15 bases between. Germline values: CDR1 LNHDA, CDR2 SQIVND (reference sequence). The CDR3 sequence is CASSIDLSGGGSYNEQFF. The CDR3 bases are TGTGCCAGTAGTATAGATCTTTCCGGAGGTGGCTCCTACAATGAGCAGTTCTTC.

Only a few counts were recorded for this clonotype. The chain combines TRBV4-1 with TRBJ2-2; TRBD2 aligns across 8 bases. The junction had 6 bases not matched to a gene; V was cut back by 1 base and J by 5 bases. Germline V gene data show CDR1 as MGHRA and CDR2 as YSYEKL. The CDR3 spans 16 residues. The CDR3 nucleotides read TGCGCCAGCAGCCAAGGGAGCGGGAGTCGTACCGGGGAGCTGTTTTTT. Protein: CASSQGSGSRTGELFF.

The rearrangement joins TRBV6-1 to TRBJ2-2; D gene unclear. The CDR3 is 14 residues long. Trimming took off 5 bases at V and 2 bases at J, with 9 bases between the two ends. CDR1 and CDR2 from the germline V gene are MNHNS and SASEGT. In DNA, the CDR3 is TGTGCCAGCAGTAGAAAGGGCAACACCGGGGAGCTGTTTTTT. Its protein product is CASSRKGNTGELFF.

This clonotype was found a few times. The V and J genes are TRBV27 and TRBJ2-2; D perhaps matches TRBD2 (5 bases). The CDR3 contains 16 residues. V dropped 6 bases and J dropped 7 bases, with 21 bases sitting between them. CDR1 is MNHEY and CDR2 is SMNVEV in the germline V gene (reference sequence). The CDR3 region has the DNA TGTGCCAGCAGCGCGCGAAGCGGTCTCCTCAGCGGGGAGCTGTTTTTT. Protein: CASSARSGLLSGELFF.

This clonotype has a handful of counts. The J gene is TRBJ2-3, the V gene TRBV25-1; D not resolved. The CDR3 extends over 13 amino acids. CDR1 is MGHDK and CDR2 is SYGVNS in the germline V gene. With 2 bases removed from V and 2 bases from J, the gap between germline ends came to 5 bases. CDR3 protein: CASSELPTDTQYF. The DNA for the CDR3 is TGTGCCAGCAGTGAACTTCCCACAGATACGCAGTATTTT.